This T cell receptor beta chain was retrieved from a study of shared T cell receptors in the human thymus. TCRdb's copy holds only in-frame clones and misses some; the assay was immunoSEQ multiplex PCR. The table includes 630,000 or so clones, more than 70% detected once. In this sample, this clone turned up once. The junction had 4 bases not matched to a gene; V was cut back by 6 bases and J by 5 bases. Germline V gene lookup returns CDR1 MDHEN and CDR2 SYDVKM. The CDR3 runs 13 residues. These same records also appear under a second study, on human thymus T cells. According to that study: The donors were infants in Finland with congenital heart defects, otherwise immunologically healthy. Thymic samples were excised during corrective heart operations.

The chain couples TRBV28 to TRBJ2-7, with TRBD1 matching 10 bases. The clonotype comes from a boy under three years old with a congenital heart defect. The sample taken for sequencing was thymocytes. CDR3 protein: CASSDRGPNEQYF. In nucleotides, the CDR3 is TGTGCCAGCAGCGACAGGGGGCCGAACGAGCAGTACTTC.